The following is a T cell receptor (beta chain) sequence with its context. Antigen specificity is unknown. The CDR3 totals 14 residues. CDR1 and CDR2 from the germline V gene are MNHNY and SVGAGI (reference sequence). V lost 2 bases and J 4 bases, leaving 11 bases between the germline ends. These data belong to a study of OX40 agonist ivuxolimab in advanced cancers. Findings of the study overall: Relative to CD4+, CD8+ T cells held more expanded clones on average.

The data were produced by immunoSEQ multiplex PCR, yet TCRdb's version contains in-frame clones alone and is incomplete. The repertoire holds some 82,000 clones, 85% to 90% seen once, with roughly 0.8% in the top ten. This sequence joins TRBV6-6 and TRBJ2-5; D is uncertain. The sequences come from CD4+ or CD8+ T cells sorted from blood, collected in a trial of the OX40 agonist ivuxolimab. The TCR sequence derives from an adult with an advanced solid tumor such as melanoma, head and neck, liver or kidney cancer. CDR3 bases: TGTGCCAGCAGTTACATGGGGTTGGGAGAGACCCAGTACTTC. Its translation is CASSYMGLGETQYF.